These T cell receptor beta chains were read from a single sample in a study of T cells after yellow fever vaccination. TCRdb re-called the 5' RACE reads through MiXCR, storing one row per CDR3 protein. This repertoire shows about 360,000 distinct CDR3 sequences, roughly 6.2% found once; its top ten account for approximately 16%. Material: PBMCs, obtained 5 days after the yellow fever booster vaccination. These receptors were obtained from a man aged 25-45 years who received the YFV17D yellow fever vaccine. Both conserved end residues are part of each CDR3. The D gene is left open where the match is weak. Clone sizes are given selectively: once, few, many, or a class where the clone is expanded.

17 | TRBJ2-1 | TRBD2 | many | TRBV29-1 | CSVEDQGLAGVGYEQFF | TGCAGCGTTGAAGATCAGGGACTAGCGGGAGTCGGTTATGAGCAGTTCTTC
15 | TRBJ1-2 | . | . | TRBV20-1 | CSARGGGGGLLGYTF | TGCAGTGCTAGAGGGGGGGGCGGAGGACTATTAGGCTACACCTTC
16 | TRBJ2-5 | TRBD1 | . | TRBV7-2 | CASSIPGTAFQETQYF | TGTGCCAGCAGCATCCCCGGGACAGCGTTTCAAGAGACCCAGTACTTC
11 | TRBJ1-1 | . | . | TRBV5-4 | CASTVGTEAFF | TGTGCCAGCACCGTCGGTACTGAAGCTTTCTTT
15 | TRBJ2-1 | TRBD2 | many | TRBV5-1 | CASSPGLAGDNEQFF | TGTGCCAGCAGCCCAGGACTAGCGGGAGATAATGAGCAGTTCTTC
14 | TRBJ2-1 | . | few | TRBV10-3 | CAISESGTSFEQFF | TGTGCCATCAGTGAATCCGGGACATCGTTTGAGCAGTTCTTC
15 | TRBJ2-3 | TRBD2 | many | TRBV7-9 | CASSLNLAGADTQYF | TGTGCCAGCAGCTTAAATCTAGCGGGAGCAGATACGCAGTATTTT
13 | TRBJ1-2 | . | . | TRBV29-1 | CSSYWREDYGYTF | TGCAGCAGTTATTGGAGGGAAGACTATGGCTACACCTTC
19 | TRBJ2-2 | . | . | TRBV5-1 | CASSLAGDNRLSNTGELFF | TGCGCCAGCAGCTTGGCGGGGGACAACCGTCTTTCGAACACCGGGGAGCTGTTTTTT
12 | TRBJ1-1 | . | many | TRBV12-3/TRBV12-4 | CASSPRAAEAFF | TGTGCCAGCAGTCCCCGGGCTGCTGAAGCTTTCTTT
17 | TRBJ2-2 | TRBD1 | many | TRBV7-9 | CASSFSLTGRNTGELFF | TGTGCCAGCAGCTTTTCATTGACAGGGAGGAACACCGGGGAGCTGTTTTTT
12 | TRBJ2-7 | . | many | TRBV28 | CASRPQGWEQYF | TGTGCCAGCAGACCACAGGGATGGGAGCAGTACTTC
14 | TRBJ2-2 | TRBD1 | few | TRBV24-1 | CATRQGANTGELFF | TGTGCCACGAGACAGGGGGCAAACACCGGGGAGCTGTTTTTT
15 | TRBJ2-7 | . | many | TRBV9 | CASSQGASASYEQYF | TGTGCCAGCAGCCAGGGAGCTAGCGCCTCCTACGAGCAGTACTTC
16 | TRBJ2-7 | TRBD2 | few | TRBV3-1 | CASRGDFSGSSYEQYF | TGTGCCAGCCGGGGGGACTTTAGCGGGAGTTCCTACGAGCAGTACTTC
15 | TRBJ2-6 | . | . | TRBV25-1 | CASGTPQYGANVLTF | TGTGCCAGTGGGACACCCCAGTATGGGGCCAACGTCCTGACTTTC
16 | TRBJ2-3 | TRBD1 | few | TRBV7-9 | CASSLQTGGVTDTQYF | TGTGCCAGCAGCTTACAGACAGGGGGAGTCACAGATACGCAGTATTTT
14 | TRBJ2-3 | . | many | TRBV27 | CASSLIQGTDTQYF | TGTGCCAGCAGTTTAATCCAGGGGACAGATACGCAGTATTTT
13 | TRBJ2-3 | . | many | TRBV10-3 | CAIAGTHTDTQYF | TGTGCCATCGCGGGCACCCACACAGATACGCAGTATTTT
18 | TRBJ2-3 | . | many | TRBV11-1 | CASSPPIHFPIGSDTQYF | TGTGCCAGCAGCCCCCCAATCCACTTCCCCATTGGGTCAGATACGCAGTATTTT
15 | TRBJ2-7 | TRBD1 | few | TRBV20-1 | CSASGTGGAGDEQYF | TGCAGTGCTTCCGGGACAGGGGGCGCGGGGGACGAGCAGTACTTC
16 | TRBJ2-3 | . | many | TRBV2 | CASSVGVAGQADTQYF | TGTGCCAGCAGTGTAGGTGTAGCGGGACAGGCAGATACGCAGTATTTT
14 | TRBJ2-7 | TRBD1 | many | TRBV12-3/TRBV12-4 | CASSRGQGEWEQYF | TGTGCCAGCAGCCGGGGACAGGGGGAGTGGGAGCAGTACTTC
17 | TRBJ1-3 | . | many | TRBV12-3/TRBV12-4 | CASSSRLTGFPGNTIYF | TGTGCCAGCAGTTCCCGCTTGACAGGATTTCCTGGAAACACCATATATTTT
14 | TRBJ1-1 | . | few | TRBV5-1 | CASSLSPGDTEAFF | TGCGCCAGCAGCTTGAGCCCCGGGGACACTGAAGCTTTCTTT
17 | TRBJ2-3 | . | . | TRBV5-8 | CASSFSFIGDFTDTQYF | TGTGCCAGCAGCTTTTCTTTTATCGGCGACTTCACAGATACGCAGTATTTT
16 | TRBJ2-1 | TRBD2 | many | TRBV14 | CASSQGASGKPIEQFF | TGTGCCAGCAGCCAAGGGGCTAGCGGGAAGCCCATTGAGCAGTTCTTC
14 | TRBJ2-7 | . | . | TRBV3-1 | CASRIRDLSYEQYF | TGTGCCAGCAGGATCCGGGACCTCTCCTACGAGCAGTACTTC
14 | TRBJ2-7 | TRBD2 | many | TRBV20-1 | CSAYGTSGKDEQYF | TGCAGTGCTTACGGGACTAGCGGGAAGGACGAGCAGTACTTC
15 | TRBJ2-7 | TRBD1 | few | TRBV7-2 | CASSLVFGTADEQYF | TGTGCCAGCAGCTTAGTATTCGGGACAGCTGACGAGCAGTACTTC
17 | TRBJ2-7 | . | few | TRBV7-2 | CASSLVGDRFGSYEQYF | TGTGCCAGCAGCTTAGTCGGGGATCGTTTCGGCTCCTACGAGCAGTACTTC
16 | TRBJ1-4 | TRBD1 | . | TRBV5-1 | CASSLAGQGIFEKLFF | TGCGCCAGCAGCTTGGCCGGACAGGGCATTTTCGAAAAACTGTTTTTT
14 | TRBJ2-3 | . | many | TRBV11-1 | CASTHSALTDTQYF | TGTGCCAGCACCCACTCAGCACTCACAGATACGCAGTATTTT
14 | TRBJ2-3 | . | many | TRBV28 | CASRGQSLAHTQYF | TGTGCCAGCAGAGGACAGAGCTTGGCTCATACGCAGTATTTT
14 | TRBJ2-3 | . | many | TRBV10-2 | CASSGKQGFDTQYF | TGCGCCAGCAGTGGCAAACAGGGATTTGATACGCAGTATTTT
13 | TRBJ2-5 | . | many | TRBV5-1 | CASSGVAGETQYF | TGCGCCAGCAGCGGAGTAGCCGGAGAGACCCAGTACTTC
15 | TRBJ2-3 | TRBD2 | . | TRBV2 | CDSDNLAGGTDTQYF | TGTGACAGCGACAATCTAGCGGGAGGAACCGATACGCAGTATTTT
15 | TRBJ2-7 | . | many | TRBV12-3/TRBV12-4 | CASSLISSDNYEQYF | TGTGCCAGCAGTTTAATCTCCTCTGACAACTACGAGCAGTACTTC
14 | TRBJ1-5 | . | . | TRBV27 | CASSLTAGNQPQHF | TGTGCCAGCAGTTTAACGGCAGGGAATCAGCCCCAGCATTTT
16 | TRBJ2-2 | . | few | TRBV20-1 | CSARGPPGSGSGELFF | TGCAGTGCTAGGGGCCCCCCCGGGAGCGGGTCCGGGGAGCTGTTTTTT
16 | TRBJ2-3 | TRBD2 | many | TRBV7-3 | CASSLAGGPGADTQYF | TGTGCCAGCAGCCTAGCGGGAGGTCCGGGCGCAGATACGCAGTATTTT
13 | TRBJ2-7 | TRBD2 | . | TRBV11-3 | CASSREDGYEQYF | TGTGCCAGCAGCCGGGAGGATGGGTACGAGCAGTACTTC
13 | TRBJ2-1 | . | many | TRBV5-1 | CASSLGHLNEQFF | TGCGCCAGCAGCTTGGGACACCTCAATGAGCAGTTCTTC